This passage covers 21 T cell receptor beta chains from one sample sequenced in a study of blood T cell repertoires in COVID-19. The data were produced by immunoSEQ multiplex PCR, yet TCRdb's version contains in-frame clones alone and is incomplete. The sample carries almost 250,000 clones, approximately 85% recorded once. Material for sequencing was PBMCs or T cells enriched from blood (not recorded which). All receptors derive from a woman aged 50 to 65 with acute COVID-19.

This chain connects TRBV10-2 to TRBJ1-2; tentatively, D is TRBD1 (5 bases). This CDR3 has 15 amino acids. V lost 2 bases to trimming and J lost 2 bases, with 12 bases between them. The germline V gene encodes CDR1 WSHSY and CDR2 SAAADI. The CDR3 loop is CASSEPGLENYGYTF. CDR3 DNA: TGCGCCAGCAGTGAGCCGGGACTCGAAAACTATGGCTACACCTTC.

V usage is TRBV7-2 and J usage is TRBJ2-5, with 8 bases matching TRBD2. CDR1 SGHTA and CDR2 FQGNSA come from the germline V gene. This CDR3 spans 16 amino acids. The V gene end was trimmed by 2 bases and the J gene end by 5 bases; junction bases not matched to a gene: 10. The CDR3 nucleotides read TGTGCCAGCAGCTTAATCGCCGGGGGGGCCATCGAGACCCAGTACTTC. Protein sequence: CASSLIAGGAIETQYF.

The V call is TRBV7-2, the J call TRBJ1-1; 7 nucleotides line up with TRBD1. CDR3 length: 13 residues. Germline V gene sequence: CDR1 SGHTA, CDR2 FQGNSA. The V and J ends lost 7 bases and 5 bases, in that order; junction bases with no gene match: 7. The CDR3 DNA follows: TGTGCCAGCATCTTTACAGGGGAGACTGAAGCTTTCTTT. This sequence encodes CASIFTGETEAFF.

The V gene is TRBV27, the J gene TRBJ1-1; D possibly corresponds to TRBD1 (5 bases). The CDR3 spans 14 residues. Trimming shortened V by 8 bases and J by 0 bases, and 13 bases separated the two germline ends. CDR1 and CDR2 from the germline V gene are MNHEY and SMNVEV (reference sequence). CDR3 amino acids: CASVKGRLNTEAFF. CDR3 DNA: TGTGCCAGCGTAAAGGGGCGCTTGAACACTGAAGCTTTCTTT.

CDR3 DNA sequence: TGTGCCAGCAGTTTTACAGGGGGCTACACTGAAGCTTTCTTT. Its translation is CASSFTGGYTEAFF. This chain connects TRBV6-5 to TRBJ1-1, with 9 bases identical to TRBD1. The CDR3 covers 14 residues. Germline V gives CDR1 MNHEY, CDR2 SVGAGI. Unmatched junction bases numbered 3, after V lost 4 bases and J lost 3 bases.

The chain recombines TRBV5-6 with TRBJ2-7, with TRBD2 as a possible D gene (5 bases). This CDR3 region has 15 residues. Per the germline V gene, CDR1 is SGHDT and CDR2 is YYEEEE. Trimming took 0 bases from V and 0 from J, leaving 10 bases between them. The CDR3 reads CASSLGGTSSYEQYF. DNA for the CDR3: TGTGCCAGCAGCTTGGGGGGTACTAGCTCCTACGAGCAGTACTTC.

The V and J genes are TRBV12-3 or TRBV12-4 and TRBJ2-5; tentatively, D is TRBD2 (6 bases). The V gene lost 7 bases and the J gene lost 2 bases, with 11 bases spanning the gap. This CDR3 contains 13 residues. For the CDR3, the DNA is TGTGCCAGCATGGGGGGAATTCAAGAGACCCAGTACTTC. Its protein is CASMGGIQETQYF.

V usage is TRBV27 and J usage is TRBJ1-6; the D is unclear. Germline lookup yields CDR1 MNHEY and CDR2 SMNVEV (reference sequence). This CDR3 is built from 14 residues. V was clipped by 10 bases and J by 7 bases, with 17 bases between them. CDR3 amino acids: CATWRGAGNSPLHF. In nucleotides, the CDR3 is TGTGCCACCTGGAGAGGAGCGGGGAATTCACCCCTCCACTTT.

This clone was observed a few times. V gene TRBV10-3 combines with J gene TRBJ2-2, with 7 nucleotides matching TRBD1. V trimming: 9 bases; J trimming: 0 bases; junction bases outside the gene matches: 13. The CDR3 totals 17 residues. In germline, CDR1 is ENHRY, CDR2 SYGVKD. CDR3 in DNA: TGTGCCATTTCAGCATCGAGACAGGGTACGAACACCGGGGAGCTGTTTTTT. Residues: CAISASRQGTNTGELFF.

This clone was found once. The rearrangement links TRBV3-1 (or the pseudogene TRBV3-2) to TRBJ2-5, with D possibly matching TRBD1 (6 bases). CDR1 is LGHDT, CDR2 YNNKEL, per germline (reference sequence). Between the trimmed V and J ends, which lost 1 base and 0 bases, there was a span of 15 bases. This CDR3 is 17 amino acids long. The CDR3 nucleotides read TGTGCCAGCAGCCAAGCGCTGGCAGGGGCGGACCAAGAGACCCAGTACTTC. Translation: CASSQALAGADQETQYF.

At least ten counts were recorded for this clone. The rearrangement uses TRBV19 and TRBJ1-2; D ambiguous. The CDR3 contains 15 residues. Germline assignment: CDR1 LNHDA and CDR2 SQIVND (reference sequence). Trimming pared 6 bases from V and 3 bases from J, leaving 17 bases between. Written as DNA, the CDR3 is TGTGCCAGTAGCTCAGTGGAGGGCATACACTATGGCTACACCTTC. As protein: CASSSVEGIHYGYTF.

The gene calls are TRBV27 and TRBJ1-1, with D tentatively TRBD1 (5 bases). V dropped 3 bases and J dropped 3 bases, with 14 bases sitting between them. The CDR3 consists of 15 residues. Germline lookup yields CDR1 MNHEY and CDR2 SMNVEV (reference sequence). The chain's CDR3 is CASSFSARGDTEAFF. CDR3 bases: TGTGCCAGCAGTTTCTCAGCGCGGGGGGACACTGAAGCTTTCTTT.

The genes are TRBV30 and TRBJ1-2, with 7 bases that match TRBD1. The CDR3 has 13 residues. Trimming at V came to 3 bases and at J to 7 bases, leaving 8 bases not matched to a gene. Germline V gene sequence: CDR1 GTSNPN, CDR2 SVGIG (reference sequence). The CDR3 loop is CAWRGEGGSGYTF. CDR3 DNA: TGTGCCTGGAGAGGGGAAGGGGGCTCTGGCTACACCTTC.

The rearrangement joins TRBV27 to TRBJ1-1; possible D gene TRBD1, 5 bases. With 3 bases removed from V and 1 base from J, the gap between germline ends came to 9 bases. In germline, CDR1 is MNHEY, CDR2 SMNVEV (reference sequence). The CDR3 sequence is 14 residues long. CDR3 bases: TGTGCCAGCAGTTTCAGGGCGGCGAACACTGAAGCTTTCTTT. Its protein product is CASSFRAANTEAFF.

This rearrangement joins TRBV6-5 to TRBJ2-7; possible D gene TRBD1, 6 bases. CDR1 MNHEY and CDR2 SVGAGI come from the germline V gene. V was cut by 6 bases and J by 4 bases, with 16 bases left in between. The CDR3 runs to 14 residues. Here the CDR3 reads CASSRDTTRYEQYF. The CDR3 nucleotides are TGTGCCAGCAGCCGGGACACCACCCGTTACGAGCAGTACTTC.

The chain uses TRBV5-6 and TRBJ2-5; TRBD1 aligns across 7 bases. The germline CDR1 and CDR2 sequences are SGHDT and YYEEEE. Losses at the gene ends were 6 bases for V and 0 bases for J; bases not matched to a gene: 5. CDR3 length: 14 amino acids. DNA of the CDR3: TGTGCCAGCAACTTACAGGGGTACCAAGAGACCCAGTACTTC. This translates into CASNLQGYQETQYF.

The chain couples TRBV2 to TRBJ1-1, with D uncertain. CDR1 SNHLY and CDR2 FYNNEI come from the germline V gene. Trimming left V 1 base short and J 4 bases short, with 7 bases between. The length of the CDR3 is 13 residues. CDR3 nucleotide sequence: TGTGCCAGCAGTGAAGTAGAGGTCACTGAAGCTTTCTTT. Its translation is CASSEVEVTEAFF. Drawing the rest from reference TRBV2 and TRBJ1-1, the complete variable domain is EPEVTQTPSHQVTQMGQEVILRCVPISNHLYFYWYRQILGQKVEFLVSFYNNEISEKSEIFDDQFSVERPDGSNFTLKIRSTKLEDSAMYFCASSEVEVTEAFFGQGTRLTVV.

This chain's CDR3 is CAWRDRLAGGYTGELFF. The CDR3 DNA sequence: TGTGCCTGGAGGGACCGACTAGCGGGGGGGTACACCGGGGAGCTGTTTTTT. This chain links TRBV30 with TRBJ2-2; TRBD2 matches at 14 bases. V dropped 3 bases and J dropped 3; count of bases not matched to a gene: 6. Germline V lookup: CDR1 GTSNPN, CDR2 SVGIG (reference sequence). This CDR3 has 17 amino acids.

The chain employs TRBV30 and TRBJ1-1; D remains ambiguous. V lost 2 bases and J 3 bases, leaving 7 bases between the germline ends. This CDR3 is built from 12 residues. From germline, CDR1 is GTSNPN and CDR2 SVGIG (reference sequence). The CDR3 is CAWSPDYTEAFF. For the CDR3, the DNA is TGTGCCTGGAGTCCCGACTACACTGAAGCTTTCTTT.

The V gene is TRBV6-5, the J gene TRBJ1-1; tentatively, D is TRBD1 (5 bases). The CDR3 totals 14 residues. CDR1 and CDR2 from the germline V gene are MNHEY and SVGAGI. V lost 6 bases and J 5 bases, leaving 16 bases between the germline ends. The chain's CDR3 is CASSPWRGLTEAFF. Written as DNA, the CDR3 is TGTGCCAGCAGCCCATGGAGGGGACTAACTGAAGCTTTCTTT.

J is TRBJ2-7 and V is TRBV12-5; D may be TRBD1 (5 bases). Per germline, CDR1 LGHNT and CDR2 FRNRAP. V dropped 6 bases and J dropped 8 bases, with 20 bases sitting between them. The CDR3 spans 14 residues. The CDR3 DNA sequence: TGTGCTAGTGGATACGACAGTGGCCGGCGTCAGCAGTACTTC. Its protein product is CASGYDSGRRQQYF.